This TCR beta chain derives from a study of OX40 agonist ivuxolimab in advanced cancers. Study details: Mean age approximately 59 years, range about 20 to 79; around 80% male.

V was pared by 2 bases and J by 6 bases, with 10 bases between. The CDR3 extends over 13 amino acids. CDR1 and CDR2 (germline): KGHSH, LQKENI. Assay used: immunoSEQ multiplex PCR; TCRdb lists only in-frame clones, some missing. The sample consists of about 79,000 clones, 88% of them appearing once. The source is an adult with an advanced solid tumor such as melanoma, head and neck, liver or kidney cancer. The V and J genes are TRBV18 and TRBJ1-1; D unresolved. This material consisted of CD4+ or CD8+ T cells sorted from blood, taken in a trial of the OX40 agonist ivuxolimab. The CDR3 region has the DNA TGTGCCAGCTCACCAGGGAGGGAATCTGAAGCTTTCTTT. This gives the protein CASSPGRESEAFF.